This T cell receptor (beta chain) comes out of a study of T cell repertoires in cytomegalovirus infection. At least ten counts were recorded for this clonotype. What it binds is not known. Unmatched junction bases numbered 8, after V lost 4 bases and J lost 0 bases. Germline V gene sequence: CDR1 SGHVS, CDR2 FQNEAQ. The CDR3 length is 16 residues. Study-wide results and limits: Carriers of CMV plus the relevant HLA were identified by cumulative public TCR beta family frequency.

MiXCR was run by TCRdb on the reads, yielding one entry per CDR3 protein. The repertoire holds fewer than 350,000 distinct CDR3 sequences, with roughly 17% as singletons. Sample: PBMCs. The clonotype comes from a human donor in good health (CMV status not recorded). Some clones in this sample may be carry-over from other donors' samples. The chain employs TRBV7-8 and TRBJ2-7; 8 bases fit TRBD1. The CDR3 is CASSWRGDRSSYEQYF. CDR3 bases: TGTGCCAGCAGCTGGAGAGGGGACAGGAGCTCCTACGAGCAGTACTTC.